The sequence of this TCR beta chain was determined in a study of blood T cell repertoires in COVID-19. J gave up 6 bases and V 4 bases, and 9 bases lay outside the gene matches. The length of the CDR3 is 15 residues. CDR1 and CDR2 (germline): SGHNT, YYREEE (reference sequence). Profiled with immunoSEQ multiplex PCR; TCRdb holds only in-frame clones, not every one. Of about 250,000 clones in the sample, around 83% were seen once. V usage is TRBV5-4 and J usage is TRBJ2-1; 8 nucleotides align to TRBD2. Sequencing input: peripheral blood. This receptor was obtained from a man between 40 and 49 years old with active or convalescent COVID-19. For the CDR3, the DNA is TGTGCCAGCAGCCAGGACGTTAGCGGGGTCAATGAGCAGTTCTTC. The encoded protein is CASSQDVSGVNEQFF.